The 17 T cell receptor beta chains listed next were all sequenced from one sample in a study of cytomegalovirus exposure and HLA in healthy donors. PCR primers comprised 60 Vbeta and 13 Jbeta primers. The repertoire was sequenced with immunoSEQ multiplex PCR; TCRdb's copy has only in-frame clones and lacks some. The sample has 87,000 or so clones, and its top ten clones hold 15%. The sequenced sample consisted of PBMCs. These receptor sequences come from a man between 50 and 59 years old in good health and CMV-seropositive.

The J gene is TRBJ1-2, the V gene TRBV6-5; 11 positions agree with TRBD1. V lost 6 bases and J lost 8; bases outside the gene matches: 8. This CDR3 comprises 14 residues. Germline V CDR1 and CDR2: MNHEY, SVGAGI. The CDR3 DNA follows: TGTGCCAGCAGGCCGGGACAGGGGGGGATAGGCTACACCTTC. This sequence encodes CASRPGQGGIGYTF.

The rearrangement uses TRBV5-6 and TRBJ2-4, with 7 bases fitting TRBD1. J lost 5 bases, V lost 0 bases, and 2 bases had no gene match. The CDR3 is 14 amino acids. Per germline, CDR1 SGHDT and CDR2 YYEEEE. CDR3 in DNA: TGTGCCAGCAGCTTGGGGGGACAGCAAAACATTCAGTACTTC. Residues: CASSLGGQQNIQYF.

The chain employs TRBV13 and TRBJ1-2; no firm D call. The length of the CDR3 is 15 residues. Germline CDR1 is PRHDT and CDR2 is FYEKMQ (reference sequence). Trimming pared 7 bases from V and 4 bases from J, leaving 19 bases between. In DNA, the CDR3 is TGTGCCAGCACCGAACTCGCGGGTGACGCCTATGGCTACACCTTC. Translated, it gives CASTELAGDAYGYTF.

Written as DNA, the CDR3 is TGTGCCAGTACTCAAAACAGGGTCTGGAATTTCTTT. This translates into CASTQNRVWNFF. The chain uses TRBV19 and TRBJ1-1; perhaps TRBD1 as D (6 bases). CDR1 LNHDA and CDR2 SQIVND come from the germline V gene (reference sequence). The CDR3 runs to 12 residues. The V and J ends lost 7 bases and 13 bases respectively, with 19 bases between them.

The chain links TRBV28 to TRBJ1-1; D is possibly TRBD1 (6 bases). Trimming removed 3 bases from V and 6 bases from J, with 17 bases in between. Germline CDR1 is MDHEN and CDR2 is SYDVKM. There are 15 residues in the CDR3. The CDR3 loop reads CASSFPQGFSSEAFF. The CDR3 DNA is TGTGCCAGCAGTTTCCCTCAGGGGTTTTCTTCTGAAGCTTTCTTT. The whole variable domain, remainder taken from reference TRBV28 and TRBJ1-1, is DVKVTQSSRYLVKRTGEKVFLECVQDMDHENMFWYRQDPGLGLRLIYFSYDVKMKEKGDIPEGYSVSREKKERFSLILESASTNQTSMYLCASSFPQGFSSEAFFGQGTRLTVV.

The V and J genes are TRBV7-9 and TRBJ2-7; possibly TRBD1 for D (5 bases). Germline lookup yields CDR1 SEHNR and CDR2 FQNEAQ (reference sequence). This CDR3 has 11 amino acids. V gave up 7 bases and J gave up 3 bases, with 7 bases separating them. CDR3 sequence (DNA): TGTGCCAGCACCGACAGCTACGAGCAGTACTTC. Its translation is CASTDSYEQYF.

V and J are TRBV29-1 and TRBJ2-2; possibly TRBD1 for D (5 bases). CDR3 size: 14 residues. The V gene's germline CDR1 is SQVTM and CDR2 ANQGSEA. Trimming removed 5 bases at V and 6 bases at J, with 16 bases between. CDR3 DNA: TGCAGCGTTCGGCCCGCTCTAGGGGCCGGGGAGCTGTTTTTT. Translation gives CSVRPALGAGELFF.

This rearrangement joins TRBV5-1 to TRBJ1-1; the D is unclear. The CDR3 runs to 13 residues. Germline V gene lookup returns CDR1 SGHRS and CDR2 YFSETQ. V was cut by 4 bases and J by 2 bases, with 9 bases left in between. The CDR3 coding sequence is TGCGCCAGCAGCCGAGGAGTTAACACTGAAGCTTTCTTT. Amino acids: CASSRGVNTEAFF.

CDR3 residues: CASSQGTSGSYNEQFF. The CDR3 nucleotides are TGTGCCAGCAGCCAAGGGACTAGCGGGAGTTACAATGAGCAGTTCTTC. The genes are TRBV4-2 and TRBJ2-1; 13 bases agree with TRBD2. V shed 1 base, J shed 4 bases, and the junction held 1 base outside the gene matches. The CDR3 runs 16 residues. The germline gives CDR1 LGHNA, CDR2 YNFKEQ.

The V and J genes are TRBV19 and TRBJ1-2; D possibly corresponds to TRBD1 (5 bases). V was shortened by 0 bases and J by 4 bases, with 9 bases between the two germline ends. This CDR3 has 14 amino acids. The germline CDR1 and CDR2 sequences are LNHDA and SQIVND (reference sequence). The CDR3 DNA follows: TGTGCCAGTAGTATAGATAGGGGTGGCTATGGCTACACCTTC. Encoded protein: CASSIDRGGYGYTF.

The J gene is TRBJ2-7, the V gene TRBV7-9, with TRBD2 matching over 12 bases. J gave up 5 bases and V 3 bases, and 8 bases lay outside the gene matches. The V gene's germline CDR1 is SEHNR and CDR2 FQNEAQ (reference sequence). CDR3 length: 16 amino acids. DNA for the CDR3: TGTGCCAGCAGCTTCCTAGCGGGAGGGGCGGGAGACGAGCAGTACTTC. Amino acid sequence: CASSFLAGGAGDEQYF.

The rearrangement links TRBV18 to TRBJ2-7; 10 nucleotides match TRBD2. The germline V gene has CDR1 KGHSH and CDR2 LQKENI. The CDR3 runs to 14 residues. J lost 0 bases, V lost 4 bases, and 0 bases had no gene match. CDR3 nucleotide sequence: TGTGCCAGCTCACTAGCGGGAGGCTCCTACGAGCAGTACTTC. Amino acid sequence: CASSLAGGSYEQYF.

The chain joins TRBV18 to TRBJ2-7; 9 nucleotides line up with TRBD1. CDR1 and CDR2 (germline): KGHSH, LQKENI. This CDR3 has 16 residues. Trimming cost V 2 bases and J 9 bases; bases outside gene matches: 14. The CDR3 sequence is CASSPSAPGTGMRQYV. The CDR3 DNA follows: TGTGCCAGCTCACCAAGCGCCCCCGGGACAGGGATGAGGCAGTACGTC.

V gene TRBV6-5 combines with J gene TRBJ1-2; no firm D call. Looked up from germline, CDR1 is MNHEY and CDR2 is SVGAGI. V lost 2 bases to trimming and J lost 4 bases, with 8 bases between them. CDR3 length: 13 residues. The CDR3 protein is CASSYDGTYGYTF. For the CDR3, the DNA is TGTGCCAGCAGTTACGATGGCACCTATGGCTACACCTTC.

The chain links TRBV6-1 to TRBJ2-1; 7 bases are a match to TRBD2. The CDR3 loop spans 17 amino acids. CDR1 is MNHNS, CDR2 SASEGT, per germline. The J segment lost 2 bases and the V segment lost 4 bases, leaving 11 bases of the junction unmatched. The CDR3 sequence: CASSGQAGAGTYNEQFF. The CDR3, as DNA: TGTGCCAGCAGTGGGCAGGCGGGAGCGGGTACCTACAATGAGCAGTTCTTC.

V and J are TRBV5-6 and TRBJ2-2, with TRBD1 as a possible D gene (6 bases). Looked up from germline, CDR1 is SGHDT and CDR2 is YYEEEE. The V end was cut by 6 bases, the J end by 1 base, with 16 bases between. The CDR3 covers 16 residues. The CDR3: CASTWYRDKNTGELFF. In DNA, the CDR3 is TGTGCCAGCACCTGGTACCGGGACAAGAACACCGGGGAGCTGTTTTTT.

DNA for the CDR3: TGTGCCAGCAGCTTAGGAGGGCAGCTATACTACGAGCAGTACGTC. This codes for CASSLGGQLYYEQYV. The V gene is TRBV5-4, the J gene TRBJ2-7; D perhaps matches TRBD2 (6 bases). CDR3 size: 15 residues. Germline CDR1 and CDR2: SGHNT and YYREEE (reference sequence). V lost 2 bases and J lost 3, with 15 bases in between.